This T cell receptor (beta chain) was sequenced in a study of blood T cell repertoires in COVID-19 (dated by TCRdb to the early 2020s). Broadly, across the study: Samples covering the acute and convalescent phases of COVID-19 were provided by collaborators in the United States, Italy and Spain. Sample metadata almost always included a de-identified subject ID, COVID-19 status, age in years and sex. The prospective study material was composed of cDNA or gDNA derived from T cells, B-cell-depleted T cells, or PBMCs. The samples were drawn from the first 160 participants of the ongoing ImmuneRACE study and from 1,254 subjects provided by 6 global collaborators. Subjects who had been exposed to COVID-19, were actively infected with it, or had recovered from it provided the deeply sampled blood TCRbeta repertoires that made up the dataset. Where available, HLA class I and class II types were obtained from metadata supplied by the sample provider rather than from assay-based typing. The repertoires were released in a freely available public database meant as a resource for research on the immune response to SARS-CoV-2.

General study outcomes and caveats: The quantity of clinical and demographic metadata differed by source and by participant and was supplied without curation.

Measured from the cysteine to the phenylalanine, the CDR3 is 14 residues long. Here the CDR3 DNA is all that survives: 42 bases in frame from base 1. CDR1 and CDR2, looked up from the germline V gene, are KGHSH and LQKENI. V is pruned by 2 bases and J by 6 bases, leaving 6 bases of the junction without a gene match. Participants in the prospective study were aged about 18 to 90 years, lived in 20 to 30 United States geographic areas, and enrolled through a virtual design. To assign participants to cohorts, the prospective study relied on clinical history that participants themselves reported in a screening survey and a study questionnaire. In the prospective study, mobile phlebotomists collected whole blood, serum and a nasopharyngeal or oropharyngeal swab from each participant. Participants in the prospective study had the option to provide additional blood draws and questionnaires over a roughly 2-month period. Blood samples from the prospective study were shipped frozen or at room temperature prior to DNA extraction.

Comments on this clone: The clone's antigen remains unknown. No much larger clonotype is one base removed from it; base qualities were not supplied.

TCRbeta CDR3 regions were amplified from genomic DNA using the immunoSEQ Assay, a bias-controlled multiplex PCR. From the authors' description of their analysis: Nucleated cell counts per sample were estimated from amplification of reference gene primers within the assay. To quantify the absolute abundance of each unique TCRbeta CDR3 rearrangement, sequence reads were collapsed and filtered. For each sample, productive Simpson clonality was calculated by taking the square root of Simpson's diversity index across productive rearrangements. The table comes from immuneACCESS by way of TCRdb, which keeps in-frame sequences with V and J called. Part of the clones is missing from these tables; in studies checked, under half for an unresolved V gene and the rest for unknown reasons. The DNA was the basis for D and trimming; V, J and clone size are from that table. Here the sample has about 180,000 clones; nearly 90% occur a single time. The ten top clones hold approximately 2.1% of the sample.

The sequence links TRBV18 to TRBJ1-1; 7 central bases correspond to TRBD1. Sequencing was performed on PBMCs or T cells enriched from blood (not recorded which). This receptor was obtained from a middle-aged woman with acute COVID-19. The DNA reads TGTGCCAGCTCACCAAGACAGGGCATAGCTGAAGCTTTCTTT. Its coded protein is CASSPRQGIAEAFF.